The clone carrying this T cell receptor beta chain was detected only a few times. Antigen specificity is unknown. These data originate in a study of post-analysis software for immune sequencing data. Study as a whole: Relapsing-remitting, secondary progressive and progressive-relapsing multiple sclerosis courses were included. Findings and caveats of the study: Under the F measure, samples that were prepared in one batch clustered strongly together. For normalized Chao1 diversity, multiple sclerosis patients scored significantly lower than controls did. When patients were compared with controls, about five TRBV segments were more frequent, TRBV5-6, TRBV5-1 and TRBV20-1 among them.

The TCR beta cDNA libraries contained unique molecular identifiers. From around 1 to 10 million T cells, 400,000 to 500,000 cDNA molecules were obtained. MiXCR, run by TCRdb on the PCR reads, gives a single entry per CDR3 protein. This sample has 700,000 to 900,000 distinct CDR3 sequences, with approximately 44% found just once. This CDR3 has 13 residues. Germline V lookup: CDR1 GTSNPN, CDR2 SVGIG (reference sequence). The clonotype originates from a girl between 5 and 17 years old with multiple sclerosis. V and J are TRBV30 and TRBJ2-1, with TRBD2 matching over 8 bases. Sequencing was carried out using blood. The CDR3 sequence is CVSSAGAGNEQFF. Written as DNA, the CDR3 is TGTGTCTCCTCAGCGGGAGCGGGCAATGAGCAGTTCTTC.